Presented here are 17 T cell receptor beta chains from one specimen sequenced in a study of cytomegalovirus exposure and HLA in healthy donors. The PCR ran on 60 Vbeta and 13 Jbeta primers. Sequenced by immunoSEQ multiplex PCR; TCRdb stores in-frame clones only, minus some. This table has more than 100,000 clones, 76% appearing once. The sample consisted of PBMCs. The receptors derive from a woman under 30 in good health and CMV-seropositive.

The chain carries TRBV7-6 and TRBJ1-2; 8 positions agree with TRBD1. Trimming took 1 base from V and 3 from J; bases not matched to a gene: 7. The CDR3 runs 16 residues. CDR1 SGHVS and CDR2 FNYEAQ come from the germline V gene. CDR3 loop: CASSLVGRGQDYGYTF. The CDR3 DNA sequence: TGTGCCAGCAGCTTAGTTGGCAGGGGGCAGGACTATGGCTACACCTTC.

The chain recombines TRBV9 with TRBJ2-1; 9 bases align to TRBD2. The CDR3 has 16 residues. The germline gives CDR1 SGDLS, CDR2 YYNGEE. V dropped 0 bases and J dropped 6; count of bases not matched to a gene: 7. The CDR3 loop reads CASSVGGLAGANEQFF. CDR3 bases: TGTGCCAGCAGCGTAGGGGGGTTAGCGGGAGCCAATGAGCAGTTCTTC.

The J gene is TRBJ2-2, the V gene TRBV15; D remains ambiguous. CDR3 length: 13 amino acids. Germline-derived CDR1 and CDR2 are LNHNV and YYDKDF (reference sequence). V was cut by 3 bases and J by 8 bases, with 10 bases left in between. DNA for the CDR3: TGTGCCACCAGCAGGGTAAAGAGGGGGGAGCTGTTTTTT. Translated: CATSRVKRGELFF.

DNA for the CDR3: TGTGCCAGCAGTGAAGGCCCTGGGACACCCCAGGGAAGCGAGCAGTACTTC. It specifies CASSEGPGTPQGSEQYF. V usage is TRBV6-1 and J usage is TRBJ2-7; possibly TRBD1 for D (6 bases). This CDR3 region has 17 residues. V was pared by 1 base and J by 6 bases, with 22 bases between. CDR1 and CDR2 from the germline V gene are MNHNS and SASEGT.

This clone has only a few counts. Here the CDR3 DNA reads TGTGCCAGCAGAGACGCCCGGGGTCATACGCAGTATTTT. Amino acids: CASRDARGHTQYF. The chain carries TRBV7-6 and TRBJ2-3, with D possibly TRBD2 on 5 matching bases. Trimming left V 6 bases short and J 7 bases short, with 14 bases between. The CDR3 totals 13 residues. Germline V gene data show CDR1 as SGHVS and CDR2 as FNYEAQ.

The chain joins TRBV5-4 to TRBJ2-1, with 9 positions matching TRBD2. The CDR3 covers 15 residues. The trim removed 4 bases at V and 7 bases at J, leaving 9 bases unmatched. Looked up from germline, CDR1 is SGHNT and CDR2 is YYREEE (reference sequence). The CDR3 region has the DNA TGTGCCAGCAGCCCCGGCGGGAGGGCCCGAAATGAGCAGTTCTTC. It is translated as CASSPGGRARNEQFF.

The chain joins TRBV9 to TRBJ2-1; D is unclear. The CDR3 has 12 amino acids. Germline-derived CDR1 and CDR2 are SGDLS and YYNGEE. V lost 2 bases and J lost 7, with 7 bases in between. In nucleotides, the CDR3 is TGTGCCAGCAGCGTCCCTCGTAATGAGCAGTTCTTC. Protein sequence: CASSVPRNEQFF.

The CDR3 loop reads CASSIRRTGAGNTIYF. The CDR3 DNA sequence: TGTGCCAGTAGTATCCGAAGGACAGGGGCTGGAAACACCATATATTTT. The V gene is TRBV19, the J gene TRBJ1-3, with 9 bases matching TRBD1. Per germline, CDR1 LNHDA and CDR2 SQIVND (reference sequence). This CDR3 comprises 16 residues. The V gene end was trimmed by 3 bases and the J gene end by 2 bases; junction bases not matched to a gene: 5.

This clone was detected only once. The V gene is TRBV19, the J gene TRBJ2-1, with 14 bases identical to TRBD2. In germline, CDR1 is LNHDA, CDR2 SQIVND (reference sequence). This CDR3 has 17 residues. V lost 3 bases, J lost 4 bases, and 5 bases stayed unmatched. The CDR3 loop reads CASSIRTSGGLYNEQFF. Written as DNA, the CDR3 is TGTGCCAGTAGTATTAGGACTAGCGGGGGGCTTTACAATGAGCAGTTCTTC.

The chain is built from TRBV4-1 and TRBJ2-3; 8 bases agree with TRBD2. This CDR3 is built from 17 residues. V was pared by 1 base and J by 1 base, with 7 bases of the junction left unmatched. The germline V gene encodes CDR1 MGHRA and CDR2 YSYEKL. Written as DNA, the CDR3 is TGCGCCAGCAGCCAAGGTGGGGCTAGCGGGCGCACAGATACGCAGTATTTT. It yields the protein CASSQGGASGRTDTQYF.

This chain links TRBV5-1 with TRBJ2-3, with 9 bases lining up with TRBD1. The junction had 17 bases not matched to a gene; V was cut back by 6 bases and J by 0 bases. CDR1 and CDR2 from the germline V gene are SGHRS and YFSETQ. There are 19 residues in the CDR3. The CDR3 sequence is CASMNPGQGTMKSTDTQYF. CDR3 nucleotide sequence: TGCGCCAGCATGAATCCGGGACAGGGCACGATGAAGAGCACAGATACGCAGTATTTT.

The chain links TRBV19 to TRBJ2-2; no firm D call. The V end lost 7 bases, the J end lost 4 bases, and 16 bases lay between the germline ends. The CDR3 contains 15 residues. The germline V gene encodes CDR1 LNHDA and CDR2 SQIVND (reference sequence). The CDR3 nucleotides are TGTGCCAGTATAGACCCCCTTCGAGGCACCGGGGAGCTGTTTTTT. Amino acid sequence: CASIDPLRGTGELFF.

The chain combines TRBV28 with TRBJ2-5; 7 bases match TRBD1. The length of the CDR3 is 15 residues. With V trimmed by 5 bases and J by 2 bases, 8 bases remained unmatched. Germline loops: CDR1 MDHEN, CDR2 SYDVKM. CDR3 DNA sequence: TGTGCCAGCAGTCCTTGGACAGGACGGCAAGAGACCCAGTACTTC. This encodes CASSPWTGRQETQYF.

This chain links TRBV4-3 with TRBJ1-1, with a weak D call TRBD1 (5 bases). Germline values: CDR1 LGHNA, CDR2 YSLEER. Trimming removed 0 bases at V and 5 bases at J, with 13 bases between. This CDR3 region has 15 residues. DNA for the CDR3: TGCGCCAGCAGCCAAGATCGGGAGGGGAGAACTGAAGCTTTCTTT. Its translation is CASSQDREGRTEAFF.

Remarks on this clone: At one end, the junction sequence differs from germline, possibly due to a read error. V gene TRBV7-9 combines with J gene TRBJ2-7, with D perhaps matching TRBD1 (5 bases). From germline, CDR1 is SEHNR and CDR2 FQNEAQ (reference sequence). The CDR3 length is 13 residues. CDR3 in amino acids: CASSLSQVYGQYF. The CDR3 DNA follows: TGTGCCAGCAGCTTATCACAGGTATACGGGCAGTACTTC.

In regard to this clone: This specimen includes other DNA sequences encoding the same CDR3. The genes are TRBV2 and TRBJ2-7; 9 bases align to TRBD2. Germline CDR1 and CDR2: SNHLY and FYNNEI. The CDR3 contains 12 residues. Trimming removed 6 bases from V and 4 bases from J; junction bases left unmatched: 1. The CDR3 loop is CASRLAGYEQYF. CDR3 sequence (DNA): TGTGCCAGCAGACTAGCGGGTTACGAGCAGTACTTC.

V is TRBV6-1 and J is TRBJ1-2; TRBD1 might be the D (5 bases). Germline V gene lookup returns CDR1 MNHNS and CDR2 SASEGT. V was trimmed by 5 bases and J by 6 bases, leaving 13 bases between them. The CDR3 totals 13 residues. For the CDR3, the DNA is TGTGCCAGCAGTCGCCCCTTCAGGGATGGCTACACCTTC. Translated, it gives CASSRPFRDGYTF.